This T cell receptor beta chain emerged from a study of cytomegalovirus exposure and HLA in healthy donors (dated by TCRdb to between 2016 and 2019). Looking at the study overall: The 500 to 800 repertoires of the first cohort and the approximately 130 validation repertoires were produced on the same platform, according to a later analysis. A separate validation cohort of about 110 different subjects was used in addition to the approximately 640-subject first cohort. High-throughput TCR immunosequencing, statistical association of individual TCRs with disease status, and machine learning were combined to predict cytomegalovirus infection status. The study aimed to test whether signatures of past pathogen exposure could be identified by cataloging public T cell receptors.

The study at large found these results: It was suggested by the authors that the approach could potentially be generalized to other disease states and immunological phenotypes. All 120 or so repertoires were used to score co-occurrence in the validation cohort in a later analysis, because that analysis had no HLA typing for the cohort. A later analysis found that TCRs clustered in the first cohort also tended to co-occur in the 120 or so validation repertoires, with 94% of cluster scores above 0. The study gave a list of some 150 TCR beta chains associated with cytomegalovirus. The classifier was reported to diagnose cytomegalovirus status with high specificity and sensitivity in both the original and validation cohorts. Most TCR sequences were seen in very few donors, while some public TCRs were found in many individuals. In vitro tests confirmed that three of the cytomegalovirus-associated TCR beta chains recognize cytomegalovirus antigens.

Concerning this clone: Its cognate antigen has yet to be identified. No base-level quality is on record; no much larger clone is a single base apart.

Separate from the roughly 700-subject first cohort, the validation cohort of about 120 subjects was the group to which the donors belonged. Libraries were prepared through the immunoSEQ multiplex PCR assay. The published analysis was carried out like this. A statistical classification framework was built for diagnosing cytomegalovirus status from the catalog of TCR beta chain sequences. Held by TCRdb, this immuneACCESS table contains in-frame sequences only and omits some clones. Under half of the omission traces to an unresolved V gene where checked; the cause of the rest is unknown. Clone size and the V and J calls come from that table; the DNA yielded D and trimming. The sample has roughly 43,000 clones on record, approximately 90% of them singletons. Clones ranked in the top ten supply 5.5% to 6.5% of the sample. Here V drops 3 bases and J drops 7 bases, and the junction holds 4 bases not matched to any gene. From the cysteine through the phenylalanine, the CDR3 covers 13 amino acids. The only DNA kept is the CDR3, 39 bases in frame from the first base. Looking up the germline V gene yields CDR1 KGHSH and CDR2 LQKENI.

Sequenced input: PBMCs. The rearrangement combines TRBV18 with TRBJ1-2; 8 middle bases align to TRBD1. The TCR comes from a man younger than 35 in good health and CMV-seronegative. In nucleotides, the sequence is TGTGCCAGCTCACCCCTTGACAGGGGTGGCTACACCTTC. It specifies CASSPLDRGGYTF.